This entry describes one T cell receptor (beta chain). Primers: 60 Vbeta forward and 13 Jbeta reverse. Only in-frame clones appear in the TCRdb table, and some are missing; sequencing was by immunoSEQ multiplex PCR. This table holds 85,000 to 130,000 clones, approximately 82% found once. The germline V gene has CDR1 LNHDA and CDR2 SQIVND (reference sequence). V gave up 3 bases and J gave up 4 bases; unmatched junction bases: 6. The CDR3 consists of 15 residues. The source of the sample is a study of cytomegalovirus exposure and HLA in healthy donors. The source is a woman under 30 in good health and CMV-seronegative. The chain has TRBV19 and TRBJ1-5; 7 positions match TRBD1. Input material: PBMCs. This CDR3 is CASSIDRAENQPQHF. The CDR3 DNA reads TGTGCCAGTAGTATCGACAGGGCGGAAAATCAGCCCCAGCATTTT.